What follows are 6 T cell receptor beta chains derived from one specimen sequenced in a study of a mutant IDH1 vaccine in newly diagnosed glioma. TCRdb's table, derived via immunoSEQ multiplex PCR, lists solely in-frame clones and lacks some. This repertoire shows about 65,000 clones, more than 75% found once; its top ten account for less than 5%. Their cognate antigens are unknown. Time point of the sample: week 23, last vaccination. One vaccine dose held 300 ug of mutant IDH1 20-mer peptide and came with topical imiquimod. The source material was PBMCs, sampled from a glioma patient whose treatment included an IDH1 peptide vaccine. Source of these receptors: a man aged 25-45 years with glioma.

V is TRBV27 and J is TRBJ1-1, with D hard to call. V lost 5 bases and J lost 8, with 27 bases in between. The length of the CDR3 is 17 residues. Germline lookup yields CDR1 MNHEY and CDR2 SMNVEV (reference sequence). CDR3 region: CASSTLLPRPGFSEAFF. CDR3 bases: TGTGCCAGCAGTACCCTACTACCCCGACCGGGATTCTCCGAAGCTTTCTTT.

The chain is built from TRBV7-8 and TRBJ2-7, with a weak D call TRBD1 (6 bases). Trimming stripped 4 bases from V and 3 bases from J, with 16 bases between. CDR3 length: 15 residues. Germline CDR1 is SGHVS and CDR2 is FQNEAQ. In DNA, the CDR3 is TGTGCCAGCAGCTCACCCTGGGACACCAACTACGAGCAGTACTTC. Amino acid sequence: CASSSPWDTNYEQYF.

The V call is TRBV6-5, the J call TRBJ2-1; 11 positions match TRBD1. The germline gives CDR1 MNHEY, CDR2 SVGAGI. This CDR3 is built from 15 residues. Unmatched junction bases numbered 2, after V lost 6 bases and J lost 1 base. CDR3 nucleotides: TGTGCCAGCAGCGGACAGGGGGCATCCTACAATGAGCAGTTCTTC. Translating it yields CASSGQGASYNEQFF.

This sequence joins TRBV13 and TRBJ1-4; D is undetermined. The CDR3 consists of 13 residues. Between the trimmed V and J ends, which lost 3 bases and 8 bases, there was a span of 10 bases. CDR1 is PRHDT and CDR2 is FYEKMQ in the germline V gene (reference sequence). CDR3: CASSFDKNEKLFF. Written as DNA, the CDR3 is TGTGCCAGCAGCTTTGACAAGAACGAAAAACTGTTTTTT.

In this sample, this clone turned up a few times. The genes are TRBV10-1 and TRBJ1-1; a weak D match, TRBD1 (6 bases). Looked up from germline, CDR1 is WNHNN and CDR2 is SYGVQD (reference sequence). Trimming shortened V by 4 bases and J by 1 base, and 7 bases separated the two germline ends. CDR3 length equals 13 residues. The CDR3, as DNA: TGCGCCAGCAGTGCAGGGGCGAACACTGAAGCTTTCTTT. Amino acid sequence: CASSAGANTEAFF.

The rearrangement links TRBV7-8 to TRBJ1-5; D uncertain. V was cut by 6 bases and J by 5 bases, with 17 bases left in between. Germline lookup yields CDR1 SGHVS and CDR2 FQNEAQ. The CDR3 extends over 15 amino acids. The CDR3 spells CASRSTPGLHQPQHF. CDR3 DNA: TGTGCCAGCAGATCCACGCCGGGTTTACATCAGCCCCAGCATTTT. Full variable domain (outside the CDR3, taken from reference TRBV7-8 and TRBJ1-5): GAGVSQSPRYKVAKRGQDVALRCDPISGHVSLFWYQQALGQGPEFLTYFQNEAQLDKSGLPSDRFFAERPEGSVSTLKIQRTQQEDSAVYLCASRSTPGLHQPQHFGDGTRLSIL.